The entry below describes one TCR beta chain. What it binds is unknown. The entry originates in a study of OX40 agonist ivuxolimab in advanced cancers. The CDR3 is 15 amino acids. CDR1 is SEHNR, CDR2 FQNEAQ, per germline (reference sequence). V dropped 5 bases and J dropped 0 bases, with 10 bases sitting between them. General observations from the study: Partly responding patients at 0.1-3.0 mg/kg showed some of the smallest clonal expansion. In CD8+ T cells, expanded clones were on average more numerous than in CD4+.

The table came from immunoSEQ multiplex PCR; TCRdb's copy has only in-frame clones and leaves some out. The repertoire holds about 68,000 clones, with roughly 84% as singletons. The V call is TRBV7-9, the J call TRBJ1-4; D not resolved. Sequences were derived from CD4+ or CD8+ T cells sorted from blood, sampled in a trial of the OX40 agonist ivuxolimab. The TCR comes from an adult with an advanced solid tumor such as melanoma, head and neck, liver or kidney cancer. For the CDR3, the DNA is TGTGCCAGCAGCCTCAACAGAGCAACTAATGAAAAACTGTTTTTT. Translated: CASSLNRATNEKLFF.